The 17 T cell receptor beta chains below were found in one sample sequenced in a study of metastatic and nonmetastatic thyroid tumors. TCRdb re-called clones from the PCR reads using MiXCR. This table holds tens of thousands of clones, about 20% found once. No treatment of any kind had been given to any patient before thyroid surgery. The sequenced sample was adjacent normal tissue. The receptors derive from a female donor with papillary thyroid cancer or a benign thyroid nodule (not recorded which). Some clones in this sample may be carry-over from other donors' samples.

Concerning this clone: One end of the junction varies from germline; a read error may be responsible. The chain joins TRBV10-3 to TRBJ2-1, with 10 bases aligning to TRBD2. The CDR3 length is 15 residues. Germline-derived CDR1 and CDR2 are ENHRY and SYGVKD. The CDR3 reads CTIIEWTSGYNEQFF. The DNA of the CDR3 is TGTACCATCATTGAGTGGACTAGCGGATACAATGAGCAGTTCTTC.

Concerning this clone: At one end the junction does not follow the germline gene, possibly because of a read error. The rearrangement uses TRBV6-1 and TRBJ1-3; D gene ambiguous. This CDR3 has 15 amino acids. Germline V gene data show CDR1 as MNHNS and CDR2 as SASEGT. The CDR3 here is CASRKDRNSGDTIYF. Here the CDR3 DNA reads TGTGCCAGCAGGAAAGACCGCAACTCTGGAGACACCATATATTTT.

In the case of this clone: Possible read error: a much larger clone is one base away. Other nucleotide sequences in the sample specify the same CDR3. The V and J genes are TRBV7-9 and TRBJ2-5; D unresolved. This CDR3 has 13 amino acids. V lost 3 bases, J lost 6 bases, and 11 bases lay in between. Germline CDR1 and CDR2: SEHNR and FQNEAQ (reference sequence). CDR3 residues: CASSFTISQTQYF. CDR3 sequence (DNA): TGTGCCAGCAGCTTTACGATTTCCCAGACCCAGTACTTC.

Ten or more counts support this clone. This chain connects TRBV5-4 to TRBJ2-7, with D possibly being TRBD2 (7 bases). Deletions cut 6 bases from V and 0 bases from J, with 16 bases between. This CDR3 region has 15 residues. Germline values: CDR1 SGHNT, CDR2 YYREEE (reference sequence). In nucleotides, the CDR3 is TGTGCCAGCACCCGGGGGGCGGGACGCTCCTACGAGCAGTACTTC. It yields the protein CASTRGAGRSYEQYF.

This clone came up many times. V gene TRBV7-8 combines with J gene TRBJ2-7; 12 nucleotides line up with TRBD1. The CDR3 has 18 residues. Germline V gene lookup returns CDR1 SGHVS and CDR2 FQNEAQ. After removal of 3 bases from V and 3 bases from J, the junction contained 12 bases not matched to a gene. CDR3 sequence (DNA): TGTGCCAGCAGCTTCCATCTTTGGGGGGACAGGGGGCTCTACGAGCAGTACTTC. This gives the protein CASSFHLWGDRGLYEQYF.

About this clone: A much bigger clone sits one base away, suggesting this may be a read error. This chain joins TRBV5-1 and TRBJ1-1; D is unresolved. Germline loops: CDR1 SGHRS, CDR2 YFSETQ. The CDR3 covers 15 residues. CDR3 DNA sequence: TGCTCCAGCAGCTCCATAGGCAGATCCATCACTGAAGCTTTCTTT. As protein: CSSSSIGRSITEAFF.

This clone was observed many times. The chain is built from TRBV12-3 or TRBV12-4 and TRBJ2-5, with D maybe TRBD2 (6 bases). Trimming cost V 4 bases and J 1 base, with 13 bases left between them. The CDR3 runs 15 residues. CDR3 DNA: TGTGCCAGCAGTTCCACTACTAGCAGCCAAGAGACCCAGTACTTC. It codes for CASSSTTSSQETQYF.

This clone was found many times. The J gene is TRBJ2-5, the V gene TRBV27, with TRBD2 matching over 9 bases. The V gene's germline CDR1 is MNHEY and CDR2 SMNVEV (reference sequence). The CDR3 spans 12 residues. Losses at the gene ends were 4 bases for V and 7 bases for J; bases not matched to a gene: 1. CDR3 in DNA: TGTGCCAGCAGTTCAGCGGGAGGGACCCAGTACTTC. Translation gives CASSSAGGTQYF.

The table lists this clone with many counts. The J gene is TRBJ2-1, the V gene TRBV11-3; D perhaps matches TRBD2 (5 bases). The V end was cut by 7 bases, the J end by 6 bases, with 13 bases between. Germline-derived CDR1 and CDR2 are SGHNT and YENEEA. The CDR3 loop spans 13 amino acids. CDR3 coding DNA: TGTGCCAGCACCAGCGGAGAAGTCAATGAGCAGTTCTTC. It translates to CASTSGEVNEQFF.

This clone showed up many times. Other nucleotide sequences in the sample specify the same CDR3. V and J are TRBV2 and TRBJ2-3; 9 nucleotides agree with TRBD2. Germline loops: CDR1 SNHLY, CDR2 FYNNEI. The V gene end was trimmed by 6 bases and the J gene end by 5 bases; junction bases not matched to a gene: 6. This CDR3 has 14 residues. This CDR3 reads CASSSGGRRDTQYF. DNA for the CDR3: TGTGCCAGCAGCAGCGGGGGGAGACGAGATACGCAGTATTTT. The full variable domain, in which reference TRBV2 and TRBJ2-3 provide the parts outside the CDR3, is EPEVTQTPSHQVTQMGQEVILRCVPISNHLYFYWYRQILGQKVEFLVSFYNNEISEKSEIFDDQFSVERPDGSNFTLKIRSTKLEDSAMYFCASSSGGRRDTQYFGPGTRLTVL.

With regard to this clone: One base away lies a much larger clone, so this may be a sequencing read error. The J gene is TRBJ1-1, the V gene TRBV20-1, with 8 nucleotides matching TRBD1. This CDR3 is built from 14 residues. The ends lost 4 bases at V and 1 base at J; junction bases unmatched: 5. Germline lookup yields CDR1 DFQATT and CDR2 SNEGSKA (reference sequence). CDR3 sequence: CSANWTGSNTEAFF. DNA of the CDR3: TGCAGTGCTAACTGGACAGGGTCGAACACTGAAGCTTTCTTT.

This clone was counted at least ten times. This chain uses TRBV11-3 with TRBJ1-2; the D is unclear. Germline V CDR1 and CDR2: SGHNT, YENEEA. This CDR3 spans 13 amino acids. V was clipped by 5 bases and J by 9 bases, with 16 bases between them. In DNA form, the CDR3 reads TGTGCCAGCAGCCCTGAAGGGTTGTCTAGCTACACCTTC. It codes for CASSPEGLSSYTF.

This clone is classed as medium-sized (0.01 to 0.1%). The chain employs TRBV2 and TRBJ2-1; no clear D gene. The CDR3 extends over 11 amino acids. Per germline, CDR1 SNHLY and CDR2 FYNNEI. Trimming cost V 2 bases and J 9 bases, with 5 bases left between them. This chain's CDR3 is CASSELREQFF. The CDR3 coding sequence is TGTGCCAGCAGTGAACTTCGTGAGCAGTTCTTC.

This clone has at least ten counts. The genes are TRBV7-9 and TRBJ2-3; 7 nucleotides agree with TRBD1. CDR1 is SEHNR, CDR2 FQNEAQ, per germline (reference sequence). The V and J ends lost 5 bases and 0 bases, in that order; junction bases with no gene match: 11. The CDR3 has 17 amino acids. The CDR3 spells CASSAAGTVISTDTQYF. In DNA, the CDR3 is TGTGCCAGCAGCGCAGCCGGGACAGTGATAAGCACAGATACGCAGTATTTT.

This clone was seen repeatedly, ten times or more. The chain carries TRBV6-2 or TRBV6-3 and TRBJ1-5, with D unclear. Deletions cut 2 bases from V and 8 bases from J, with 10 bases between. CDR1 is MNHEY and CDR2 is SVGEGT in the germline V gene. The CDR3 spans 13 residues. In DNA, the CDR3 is TGTGCCAGCAGTTACCCCCCTATGGAGCCCCAGCATTTT. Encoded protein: CASSYPPMEPQHF.

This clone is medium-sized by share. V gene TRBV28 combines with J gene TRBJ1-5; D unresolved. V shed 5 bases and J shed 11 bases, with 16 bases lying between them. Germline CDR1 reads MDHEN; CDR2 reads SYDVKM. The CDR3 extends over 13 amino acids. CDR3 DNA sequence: TGTGCCAGCAGTATCACAACGGGCGGGACCCAGCATTTT. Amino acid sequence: CASSITTGGTQHF. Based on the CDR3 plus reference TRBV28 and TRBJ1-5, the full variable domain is DVKVTQSSRYLVKRTGEKVFLECVQDMDHENMFWYRQDPGLGLRLIYFSYDVKMKEKGDIPEGYSVSREKKERFSLILESASTNQTSMYLCASSITTGGTQHFGDGTRLSIL.

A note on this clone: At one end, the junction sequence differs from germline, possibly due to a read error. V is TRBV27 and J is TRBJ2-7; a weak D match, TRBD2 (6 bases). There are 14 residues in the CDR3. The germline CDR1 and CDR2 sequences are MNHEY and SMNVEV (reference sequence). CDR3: CACSFIGSSYEQYF. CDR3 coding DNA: TGTGCCTGCAGTTTTATCGGGAGTTCCTACGAGCAGTACTTC.